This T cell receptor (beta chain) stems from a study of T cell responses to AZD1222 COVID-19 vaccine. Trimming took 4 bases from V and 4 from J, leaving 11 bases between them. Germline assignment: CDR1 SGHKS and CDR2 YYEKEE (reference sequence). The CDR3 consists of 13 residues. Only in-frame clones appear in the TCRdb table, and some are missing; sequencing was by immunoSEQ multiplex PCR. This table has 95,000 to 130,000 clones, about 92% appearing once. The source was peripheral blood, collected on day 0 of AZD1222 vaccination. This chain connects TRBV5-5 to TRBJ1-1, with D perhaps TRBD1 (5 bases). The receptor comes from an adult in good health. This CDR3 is CASSPTGITEAFF. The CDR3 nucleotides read TGTGCCAGCAGCCCTACAGGAATCACTGAAGCTTTCTTT.